These 27 T cell receptor beta chains were sequenced from one sample in a study of metastatic and nonmetastatic thyroid tumors (dated by TCRdb to between 2020 and 2021). No patient had received any treatment before thyroid surgery. Libraries were built with PCR. The run used an Illumina HiSeq 4000. TCRdb ran its own pipeline on the public reads, namely fastp trimming at Q25 and MiXCR clone calling, and kept in-frame beta chains. The sample yields 70,000 or so clones; about 14% were counted once. Less than 8.5% of the sample comes from the top ten. Sequencing was performed on blood. These receptors were obtained from a male donor with papillary thyroid cancer or a benign thyroid nodule (not recorded which). Some clones in this sample may be carry-over from other donors' samples.

This clone was recorded at least ten times. The chain carries TRBV19 and TRBJ1-5; D gene ambiguous. The V end lost 1 base, the J end lost 2 bases, and 6 bases lay between the germline ends. The CDR3 runs to 14 residues. Germline CDR1 and CDR2: LNHDA and SQIVND (reference sequence). CDR3 region: CASSIAVGNQPQHF. The CDR3 nucleotides read TGTGCCAGTAGTATAGCGGTGGGCAATCAGCCCCAGCATTTT. The full variable domain, its missing parts supplied by reference TRBV19 and TRBJ1-5, is DGGITQSPKYLFRKEGQNVTLSCEQNLNHDAMYWYRQDPGQGLRLIYYSQIVNDFQKGDIAEGYSVSREKKESFPLTVTSAQKNPTAFYLCASSIAVGNQPQHFGDGTRLSIL.

This clone has a count of ten or more. J is TRBJ1-1 and V is TRBV28, with D tentatively TRBD1 (6 bases). Trimming left V 6 bases short and J 8 bases short, with 13 bases between. Germline loops: CDR1 MDHEN, CDR2 SYDVKM. The CDR3 is made up of 12 amino acids. CDR3 in amino acids: CASSNYDREAFF. The DNA for the CDR3 is TGTGCCAGCAGCAACTACGACAGGGAAGCTTTCTTT.

This clone was seen ten or more times. The genes are TRBV5-1 and TRBJ2-7; the D gene could be TRBD1 or TRBD2 (6 bases each). Looked up from germline, CDR1 is SGHRS and CDR2 is YFSETQ. CDR3 length: 13 amino acids. The V gene lost 3 bases and the J gene lost 7 bases, with 14 bases spanning the gap. The CDR3: CASSWEKGGEQYV. The CDR3, as DNA: TGCGCCAGCAGCTGGGAGAAGGGGGGAGAGCAGTACGTC.

This clone appeared many times. The DNA for the CDR3 is TGTGCCAGCAGCAGTGGCGGGGAAGGAGAGACCCAGTACTTC. It yields the protein CASSSGGEGETQYF. The chain carries TRBV11-3 and TRBJ2-5, with D perhaps TRBD2 (6 bases). From germline, CDR1 is SGHNT and CDR2 YENEEA. The V end was cut by 5 bases, the J end by 4 bases, with 14 bases between. CDR3 length: 14 residues.

This clone was detected many times. The chain uses TRBV6-1 and TRBJ2-7; D uncertain. The CDR3 runs to 13 residues. CDR1 and CDR2 (germline): MNHNS, SASEGT. With 3 bases removed from V and 6 bases from J, the gap between germline ends came to 12 bases. The chain's CDR3 is CASSEPESSEQYV. CDR3 coding DNA: TGTGCCAGCAGTGAGCCGGAAAGCTCCGAGCAGTACGTC.

This clone was counted many times. J is TRBJ1-5 and V is TRBV20-1; 11 nucleotides line up with TRBD1. V trimming: 7 bases; J trimming: 6 bases; junction bases outside the gene matches: 2. CDR3 size: 12 residues. Germline CDR1 is DFQATT and CDR2 is SNEGSKA (reference sequence). The CDR3 DNA sequence: TGCAGTGGGGGACAGGGGGGTCAGCCCCAGCATTTT. Its translation is CSGGQGGQPQHF.

This clone was detected many times. This chain connects TRBV7-6 to TRBJ2-3; 14 nucleotides match TRBD2. V gave up 4 bases and J gave up 6 bases; unmatched junction bases: 3. Looked up from germline, CDR1 is SGHVS and CDR2 is FNYEAQ. The CDR3 consists of 15 residues. Here the CDR3 reads CASSYGLAGGDTQYF. The CDR3 DNA reads TGTGCCAGCAGCTACGGACTAGCGGGAGGTGATACGCAGTATTTT.

There are a few counts of this clone. The conserved closing phenylalanine or tryptophan is absent in this CDR3, likely reflecting a read error. The V gene is TRBV6-2 or TRBV6-3, the J gene TRBJ1-2; D call uncertain. The germline V and J ends were trimmed by 7 bases and 2 bases, with 14 bases remaining between them. Germline CDR1 is MNHEY and CDR2 is SVGEGT. The CDR3 consists of 14 residues. CDR3 amino acids: CASTSGSWNYGYTS. CDR3 nucleotide sequence: TGTGCCAGCACCTCCGGGTCTTGGAACTATGGCTACACCTCC.

This clone was picked up many times. This chain joins TRBV19 and TRBJ2-7; the match to TRBD2 covers 14 bases. The CDR3 contains 15 residues. The germline CDR1 and CDR2 sequences are LNHDA and SQIVND (reference sequence). The V segment lost 6 bases and the J segment 5 bases; nucleotides outside the gene matches: 6. CDR3 in amino acids: CASRLGLAGVNEQYF. The CDR3 bases are TGTGCCAGTAGATTGGGACTAGCGGGAGTGAACGAGCAGTACTTC.

This clone was counted ten times or more. The chain combines TRBV28 with TRBJ1-6; D ambiguous. Trimming stripped 2 bases from V and 7 bases from J, with 6 bases between. Germline lookup yields CDR1 MDHEN and CDR2 SYDVKM. The CDR3 contains 13 residues. CDR3 loop: CASSLIENSPLHF. CDR3 in DNA: TGTGCCAGCAGTTTAATTGAAAATTCACCCCTCCACTTT. The full variable domain, with the rest looked up from reference TRBV28 and TRBJ1-6, is DVKVTQSSRYLVKRTGEKVFLECVQDMDHENMFWYRQDPGLGLRLIYFSYDVKMKEKGDIPEGYSVSREKKERFSLILESASTNQTSMYLCASSLIENSPLHFGNGTRLTVT.

This clone was seen ten or more times. The genes are TRBV5-6 and TRBJ2-2; D call uncertain. The ends were cut back, 0 bases at V and 9 bases at J, with 12 bases in the middle. Germline V gene sequence: CDR1 SGHDT, CDR2 YYEEEE. This CDR3 has 14 residues. CDR3: CASSLARPVRELFF. The CDR3 nucleotides are TGTGCCAGCAGCTTGGCCCGACCCGTCAGGGAGCTGTTTTTT.

This clone was detected many times. The V call is TRBV7-2, the J call TRBJ2-1, with TRBD2 identical over 8 bases. The V and J ends lost 5 bases and 8 bases, in that order; junction bases with no gene match: 8. CDR3 length equals 14 residues. Germline CDR1 is SGHTA and CDR2 is FQGNSA. CDR3 in DNA: TGTGCCAGCAGCCCCGGGACTAGAAGAGATGAGCAGTTCTTC. The encoded protein is CASSPGTRRDEQFF.

The rearrangement links TRBV7-3 to TRBJ1-5; D is possibly TRBD1 (6 bases). This CDR3 contains 16 residues. CDR1 and CDR2 (germline): SGHTA, FQGTGA. V gave up 2 bases and J gave up 1 base, with 12 bases separating them. CDR3: CASSLLAGESNQPQHF. The CDR3 DNA sequence: TGTGCCAGCAGCTTATTGGCAGGGGAAAGCAATCAGCCCCAGCATTTT.

This clone has a count of ten or more. The chain combines TRBV20-1 with TRBJ2-1, with a tentative D call TRBD2 (6 bases). Between the trimmed V and J ends, which lost 0 bases and 9 bases, there was a span of 18 bases. Germline values: CDR1 DFQATT, CDR2 SNEGSKA (reference sequence). There are 15 residues in the CDR3. This chain's CDR3 is CSARDPTRGNSEQFF. Written as DNA, the CDR3 is TGCAGTGCTAGAGACCCGACTAGAGGGAATAGTGAGCAGTTCTTC.

The sample holds a few counts of this clone. A much larger clone sits a single nucleotide away, making a read error possible. The J gene is TRBJ2-3, the V gene TRBV4-1; D unresolved. V was pared by 5 bases and J by 6 bases, with 12 bases between. The CDR3 extends over 13 amino acids. The germline V gene encodes CDR1 MGHRA and CDR2 YSYEKL. The CDR3 loop reads CASSAALMDTQYF. CDR3 sequence (DNA): TGCGCCAGCAGCGCGGCCCTCATGGATACGCAGTATTTT.

This clone was observed at least ten times. This chain uses TRBV24-1 with TRBJ2-1; 8 bases agree with TRBD2. The germline V gene encodes CDR1 KGHDR and CDR2 SFDVKD. CDR3 size: 16 residues. With V trimmed by 4 bases and J by 9 bases, 13 bases remained unmatched. The CDR3 here is CATSDRTSSLGPEQFF. DNA for the CDR3: TGTGCCACCAGTGACAGGACTAGCTCCTTAGGTCCTGAGCAGTTCTTC.

Note on this clone: A much larger clone differs from this one at a single base, so this may be a read error. This chain uses TRBV4-3 with TRBJ2-5; D unclear. This CDR3 is 13 amino acids long. Trimming took off 2 bases at V and 1 base at J, with 5 bases between the two ends. Looked up from germline, CDR1 is LGHNA and CDR2 is YSLEER. This CDR3 is CASSQLGQETQYF. CDR3 nucleotides: TGCGCCAGCAGCCAATTAGGCCAAGAGACCCAGTACTTC.

The V call is TRBV11-2, the J call TRBJ1-4; no clear D. Per the germline V gene, CDR1 is SGHAT and CDR2 is FQNNGV. V dropped 1 base and J dropped 6 bases, with 12 bases sitting between them. CDR3 length equals 15 residues. The DNA for the CDR3 is TGTGCCAGCAGCTTAGTCGGGCAGCTTCATGAAAAACTGTTTTTT. Translating gives CASSLVGQLHEKLFF.

Concerning this clone itself: Distinct nucleotide sequences in the sample also encode this CDR3. V is TRBV24-1 and J is TRBJ1-2, with TRBD1 matching 7 bases. The trim removed 3 bases at V and 8 bases at J, leaving 8 bases unmatched. The CDR3 has 14 residues. In germline, CDR1 is KGHDR, CDR2 SFDVKD. In DNA, the CDR3 is TGTGCCACCAGTGATCCAGGACAGGAGAGGGGCTACACCTTC. Protein: CATSDPGQERGYTF.

This clone has at least ten counts. The chain carries TRBV7-9 and TRBJ2-7; the match to TRBD1 covers 7 bases. With V trimmed by 4 bases and J by 2 bases, 14 bases remained unmatched. CDR1 and CDR2 from the germline V gene are SEHNR and FQNEAQ (reference sequence). This CDR3 has 17 amino acids. Here the CDR3 reads CASSSTRTGHPTYEQYF. CDR3 bases: TGTGCCAGCAGCTCAACCCGGACAGGCCACCCTACCTACGAGCAGTACTTC.

This clone has more than one count but fewer than ten. V usage is TRBV20-1 and J usage is TRBJ2-3; D is perhaps TRBD2 (6 bases). Germline V gene data show CDR1 as DFQATT and CDR2 as SNEGSKA (reference sequence). With 6 bases removed from V and 2 bases from J, the gap between germline ends came to 9 bases. This CDR3 region has 12 residues. The CDR3 protein is CSAKDYTDTQYF. In DNA form, the CDR3 reads TGCAGTGCCAAGGACTACACAGATACGCAGTATTTT.

This clone was seen ten or more times. The genes are TRBV20-1 and TRBJ1-2; D may be TRBD1 (5 bases). V dropped 6 bases and J dropped 4 bases, with 12 bases sitting between them. The CDR3 has 12 amino acids. The V gene's germline CDR1 is DFQATT and CDR2 SNEGSKA (reference sequence). CDR3 loop: CSAGQGLYGYTF. The CDR3 nucleotides read TGCAGTGCAGGGCAGGGACTCTATGGCTACACCTTC.

The chain carries TRBV20-1 and TRBJ2-3; D ambiguous. Germline V gives CDR1 DFQATT, CDR2 SNEGSKA (reference sequence). This CDR3 comprises 16 residues. Trimming took 4 bases from V and 6 from J, leaving 23 bases between them. The CDR3 nucleotides are TGCAGTGCTATTCGAGTCCGGTTGGCCCGGCTCGATACGCAGTATTTT. Translating gives CSAIRVRLARLDTQYF.

Many counts were recorded for this clone. The chain uses TRBV7-9 and TRBJ2-7; TRBD1 might be the D (6 bases). Germline CDR1 SEHNR, CDR2 FQNEAQ (reference sequence). Trimming left V 5 bases short and J 7 bases short, with 12 bases between. This CDR3 region has 12 residues. DNA for the CDR3: TGTGCCAGCAGCCAGGGGTCATGGGAGCAGTACGTC. This sequence encodes CASSQGSWEQYV.

Ten or more counts support this clone. The chain couples TRBV5-1 to TRBJ2-1, with D tentatively TRBD2 (7 bases). The CDR3 sequence is 15 residues long. V gave up 3 bases and J gave up 5 bases, with 15 bases separating them. Germline lookup yields CDR1 SGHRS and CDR2 YFSETQ. DNA for the CDR3: TGCGCCAGCAGCTCCCGGGGGGCGATCGACAATGAGCAGTTCTTC. Its protein is CASSSRGAIDNEQFF.

This clone appeared many times. The V and J genes are TRBV10-2 and TRBJ2-1, with 9 nucleotides matching TRBD2. Unmatched junction bases numbered 7, after V lost 8 bases and J lost 8 bases. Germline CDR1 reads WSHSY; CDR2 reads SAAADI. This CDR3 has 13 residues. The CDR3 here is CASDSGLAHEQFF. As DNA, the CDR3 is TGCGCCAGCGACTCAGGACTAGCGCATGAGCAGTTCTTC.

This clone came up many times. The chain links TRBV30 to TRBJ1-4, with TRBD1 matching 9 bases. Germline lookup yields CDR1 GTSNPN and CDR2 SVGIG (reference sequence). With 4 bases clipped from V and 7 bases from J, the junction kept 7 bases outside the gene matches. The CDR3 loop spans 14 amino acids. The DNA for the CDR3 is TGTGCCTGGACCACCGGGACAGGGACTGAAAAACTGTTTTTT. This encodes CAWTTGTGTEKLFF. The variable domain in full, completed from reference TRBV30 and TRBJ1-4, reads SQTIHQWPATLVQPVGSPLSLECTVEGTSNPNLYWYRQAAGRGLQLLFYSVGIGQISSEVPQNLSASRPQDRQFILSSKKLLLSDSGFYLCAWTTGTGTEKLFFGSGTQLSVL.